This TCR beta chain came from a study of CD8 T cells in ankylosing spondylitis. Study-level points and caveats: The study identified a TCR beta motif of 7 or 8 highly homologous variants that appeared characteristic of ankylosing spondylitis blood. Past research had described some motif variants in reactive arthritis synovial fluid and blood. Disease-linked clones were reportedly significantly enriched in matched ankylosing spondylitis synovial fluid.

Quantitative 5'-RACE was performed with molecular barcodes, and it yielded the TCR beta libraries. MiXCR, applied by TCRdb to the 5' RACE reads, yields one record per CDR3 protein. This repertoire shows 650,000 to 800,000 distinct CDR3 sequences, around 20% found once; its top ten account for under 20%. As for this clonotype: The antigen is unknown.

The sequencing input was blood, either unsorted or a sorted T cell fraction (not recorded which). The receptor was isolated from a male donor with ankylosing spondylitis.

In DNA form, the CDR3 reads TGTGCCAGCTCACCCGCGACAGGGGAAACCTACGAGCAGTACTTC. It codes for CASSPATGETYEQYF. V usage is TRBV18 and J usage is TRBJ2-7, with 8 nucleotides matching TRBD1. This CDR3 has 15 amino acids. Trimming cost V 3 bases and J 2 bases; bases outside gene matches: 6. Germline V gives CDR1 KGHSH, CDR2 LQKENI.